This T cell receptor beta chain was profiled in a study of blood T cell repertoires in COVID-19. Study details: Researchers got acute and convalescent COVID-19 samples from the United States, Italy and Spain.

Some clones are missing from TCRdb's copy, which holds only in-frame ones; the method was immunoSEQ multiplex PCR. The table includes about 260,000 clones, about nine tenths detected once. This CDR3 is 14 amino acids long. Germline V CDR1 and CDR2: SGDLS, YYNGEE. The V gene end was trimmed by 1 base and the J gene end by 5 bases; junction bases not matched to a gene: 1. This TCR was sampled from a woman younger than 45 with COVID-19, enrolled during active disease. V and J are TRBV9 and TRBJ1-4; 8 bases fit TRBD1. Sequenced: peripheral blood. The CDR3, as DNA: TGTGCCAGCAGCGTACAGGGGGCAAATGAAAAACTGTTTTTT. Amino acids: CASSVQGANEKLFF.